Listed below are T cell receptor beta chains from one sample, sequenced in a study of regulatory dendritic cells for organ transplantation. Here immunoSEQ multiplex PCR was the method, and the copy in TCRdb shows in-frame clones only, minus some. Altogether 8,000 or so clones are present, roughly 64% being singletons, with the ten largest covering 3.5% to 4.5%. No antigen has been identified for these receptors. Material: memory CD4+ T cells from blood cultured with dendritic cells. The receptors derive from a human donor in good health. The CDR3 runs from the conserved cysteine through the conserved F or W. The D gene is left open where the match is weak. Expanded clones are given a class, and other clones once, few, many or no size at all.

cdr3_length: 12
clone_size: NA
d_call: NA
v_call: TRBV5-4
j_call: TRBJ1-2
cdr3_nt: TGTGCCAGCGGCGACAAGATGGGTGGCTACACCTTC
cdr3_aa: CASGDKMGGYTF

cdr3_length: 14
clone_size: NA
d_call: NA
v_call: TRBV5-1
j_call: TRBJ2-5
cdr3_nt: TGCGCCAGCAGCTTAACCGGGACTGGGGAGACCCAGTACTTC
cdr3_aa: CASSLTGTGETQYF

cdr3_length: 17
clone_size: NA
d_call: TRBD1
v_call: TRBV19
j_call: TRBJ2-1
cdr3_nt: TGTGCCAGTAGTAGGGGGAGTGACAGGGCAATTGGCAATGAGCAGTTCTTC
cdr3_aa: CASSRGSDRAIGNEQFF

cdr3_length: 17
clone_size: NA
d_call: TRBD2
v_call: TRBV5-1
j_call: TRBJ2-3
cdr3_nt: TGCGCCAGCAGCTTGGCCGCTAGCGGGGGGGCCACAGATACGCAGTATTTT
cdr3_aa: CASSLAASGGATDTQYF

cdr3_length: 12
clone_size: NA
d_call: NA
v_call: TRBV29-1
j_call: TRBJ1-2
cdr3_nt: TGCAGCGGTTTGTGGCAGAACTATGGCTACACCTTC
cdr3_aa: CSGLWQNYGYTF

cdr3_length: 15
clone_size: few
d_call: TRBD2
v_call: TRBV4-1
j_call: TRBJ2-1
cdr3_nt: TGCGCCAGCAGCCAGGACGGACTAGCGGGCAATGAGCAGTTCTTC
cdr3_aa: CASSQDGLAGNEQFF

cdr3_length: 15
clone_size: NA
d_call: TRBD1
v_call: TRBV5-6
j_call: TRBJ1-2
cdr3_nt: TGTGCCAGCAGTCCACCGGGACAGGGGTCCAATGGCTACACCTTC
cdr3_aa: CASSPPGQGSNGYTF

cdr3_length: 13
clone_size: NA
d_call: TRBD2
v_call: TRBV29-1
j_call: TRBJ2-5
cdr3_nt: TGCAGCGTTGAATATAGCGGGGGTGGGACCCAGTACTTC
cdr3_aa: CSVEYSGGGTQYF

cdr3_length: 15
clone_size: NA
d_call: TRBD1
v_call: TRBV5-1
j_call: TRBJ2-7
cdr3_nt: TGCGCCAGCAGCCCGGGGGACAGGAGCTCCTACGAGCAGTACTTC
cdr3_aa: CASSPGDRSSYEQYF

cdr3_length: 20
clone_size: NA
d_call: TRBD2
v_call: TRBV4-1
j_call: TRBJ2-4
cdr3_nt: TGCGCCAGCAGCCAAGTGATTTCGGGGGGGCTAGGACTAGCCAAAAACATTCAGTACTTC
cdr3_aa: CASSQVISGGLGLAKNIQYF

cdr3_length: 16
clone_size: NA
d_call: NA
v_call: TRBV5-1
j_call: TRBJ1-3
cdr3_nt: TGCGCCAGCAGCTTCCAGGACACCTCCGCGGGAGACACCATATATTTT
cdr3_aa: CASSFQDTSAGDTIYF

cdr3_length: 14
clone_size: NA
d_call: TRBD1
v_call: TRBV7-2
j_call: TRBJ1-2
cdr3_nt: TGTGCCAGCTCTCAACAGGGGGCCGTCTATGGCTACACCTTC
cdr3_aa: CASSQQGAVYGYTF

cdr3_length: 19
clone_size: NA
d_call: NA
v_call: TRBV4-2
j_call: TRBJ2-6
cdr3_nt: TGTGCCAGCAGCCAAGATCCGCACGGGGGGCGATCTGGGGCCAACGTCCTGACTTTC
cdr3_aa: CASSQDPHGGRSGANVLTF

cdr3_length: 18
clone_size: NA
d_call: TRBD1
v_call: TRBV5-4
j_call: TRBJ2-2
cdr3_nt: TGTGCCAGCAGCCCAGAGAGGGGGACAGGTCCGAACACCGGGGAGCTGTTTTTT
cdr3_aa: CASSPERGTGPNTGELFF

cdr3_length: 16
clone_size: few
d_call: NA
v_call: TRBV6-6
j_call: TRBJ1-5
cdr3_nt: TGTGCCAGCACCCCTACTGGTGGGGGCGGCAATCAGCCCCAGCATTTT
cdr3_aa: CASTPTGGGGNQPQHF

cdr3_length: 17
clone_size: NA
d_call: TRBD2
v_call: TRBV5-5
j_call: TRBJ2-3
cdr3_nt: TGTGCCAGCAACTTAGGACTCGGACTAGCGGGGGGAGATACGCAGTATTTT
cdr3_aa: CASNLGLGLAGGDTQYF

cdr3_length: 13
clone_size: NA
d_call: TRBD1
v_call: TRBV5-4
j_call: TRBJ1-1
cdr3_nt: TGTGCCAGCAGCGGGGACAGGCGGACTGAAGCTTTCTTT
cdr3_aa: CASSGDRRTEAFF

cdr3_length: 18
clone_size: few
d_call: TRBD2
v_call: TRBV5-4
j_call: TRBJ2-7
cdr3_nt: TGTGCCAGCAGCTTGGGAAAGGGCCTAGCGGGGGAATCCTACGAGCAGTACTTC
cdr3_aa: CASSLGKGLAGESYEQYF

cdr3_length: 13
clone_size: NA
d_call: NA
v_call: TRBV5-6
j_call: TRBJ2-3
cdr3_nt: TGTGCCAGCAGTTCTAAGGGGGTGGATACGCAGTATTTT
cdr3_aa: CASSSKGVDTQYF

cdr3_length: 16
clone_size: NA
d_call: NA
v_call: TRBV5-1
j_call: TRBJ1-6
cdr3_nt: TGCGCCAGCAGCCGCTCTGCGGGGGGCGACAATTCACCCCTCCACTTT
cdr3_aa: CASSRSAGGDNSPLHF

cdr3_length: 14
clone_size: once
d_call: NA
v_call: TRBV19
j_call: TRBJ2-3
cdr3_nt: TGTGCCACCAAGGAGGGGACTAGCACAGATACGCAGTATTTT
cdr3_aa: CATKEGTSTDTQYF

cdr3_length: 13
clone_size: once
d_call: NA
v_call: TRBV19
j_call: TRBJ1-1
cdr3_nt: TGTGCCAGTAGTCAACAGGGTGTCGGTGAAGCTTTCTTT
cdr3_aa: CASSQQGVGEAFF